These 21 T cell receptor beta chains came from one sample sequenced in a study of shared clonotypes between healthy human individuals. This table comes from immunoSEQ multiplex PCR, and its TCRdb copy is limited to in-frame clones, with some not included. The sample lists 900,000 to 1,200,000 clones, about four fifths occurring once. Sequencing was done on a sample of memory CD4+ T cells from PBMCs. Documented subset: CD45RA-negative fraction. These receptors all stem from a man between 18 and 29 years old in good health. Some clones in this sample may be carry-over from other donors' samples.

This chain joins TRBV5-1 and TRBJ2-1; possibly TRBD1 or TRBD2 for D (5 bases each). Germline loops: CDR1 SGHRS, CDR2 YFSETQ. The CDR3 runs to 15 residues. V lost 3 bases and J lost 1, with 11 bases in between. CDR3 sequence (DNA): TGCGCCAGCAGCTCGGGACGGCCATCCTACAATGAGCAGTTCTTC. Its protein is CASSSGRPSYNEQFF.

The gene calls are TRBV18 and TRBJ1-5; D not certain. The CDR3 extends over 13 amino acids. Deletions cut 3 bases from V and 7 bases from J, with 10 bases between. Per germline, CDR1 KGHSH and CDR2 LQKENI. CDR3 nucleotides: TGTGCCAGCTCACCCGGAAGGGAGCAGCCCCAGCATTTT. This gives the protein CASSPGREQPQHF.

CDR3 sequence reads: CSAGRRNEKLFF. As DNA, the CDR3 is TGCAGCGCCGGACGTCGTAATGAAAAACTGTTTTTT. The chain has TRBV29-1 and TRBJ1-4, with D unresolved. Per the germline V gene, CDR1 is SQVTM and CDR2 is ANQGSEA. The ends were cut back, 7 bases at V and 4 bases at J, with 10 bases in the middle. This CDR3 has 12 residues.

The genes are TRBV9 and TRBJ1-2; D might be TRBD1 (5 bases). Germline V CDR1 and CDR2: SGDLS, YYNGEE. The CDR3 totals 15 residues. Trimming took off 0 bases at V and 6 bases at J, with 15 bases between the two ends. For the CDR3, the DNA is TGTGCCAGCAGCGTAGCTTCTGGGGGTTTCGATGGCTACACCTTC. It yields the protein CASSVASGGFDGYTF.

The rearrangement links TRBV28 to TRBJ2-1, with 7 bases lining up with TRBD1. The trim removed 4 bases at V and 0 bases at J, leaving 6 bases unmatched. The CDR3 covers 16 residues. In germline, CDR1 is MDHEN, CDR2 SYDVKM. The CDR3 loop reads CASSSLGQASYNEQFF. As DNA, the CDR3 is TGTGCCAGCAGTTCCCTTGGACAGGCCTCCTACAATGAGCAGTTCTTC.

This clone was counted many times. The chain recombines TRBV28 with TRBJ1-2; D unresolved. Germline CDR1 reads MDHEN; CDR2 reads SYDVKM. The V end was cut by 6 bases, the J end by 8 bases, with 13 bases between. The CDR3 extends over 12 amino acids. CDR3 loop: CASSRSKRGYTF. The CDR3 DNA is TGTGCCAGCAGCCGATCGAAGAGGGGCTACACCTTC.

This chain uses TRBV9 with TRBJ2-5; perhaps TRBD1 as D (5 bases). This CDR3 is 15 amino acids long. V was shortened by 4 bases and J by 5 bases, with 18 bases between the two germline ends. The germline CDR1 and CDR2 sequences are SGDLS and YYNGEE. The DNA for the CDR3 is TGTGCCAGCAGCCCTGGGGCCGCCTCGTTGGAGACCCAGTACTTC. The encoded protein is CASSPGAASLETQYF.

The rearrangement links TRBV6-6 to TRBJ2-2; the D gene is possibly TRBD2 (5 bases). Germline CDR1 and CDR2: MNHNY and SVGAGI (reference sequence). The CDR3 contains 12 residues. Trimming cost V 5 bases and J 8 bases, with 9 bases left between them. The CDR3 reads CASSLRGGELFF. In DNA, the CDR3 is TGTGCCAGCAGTCTCCGGGGTGGGGAGCTGTTTTTT.

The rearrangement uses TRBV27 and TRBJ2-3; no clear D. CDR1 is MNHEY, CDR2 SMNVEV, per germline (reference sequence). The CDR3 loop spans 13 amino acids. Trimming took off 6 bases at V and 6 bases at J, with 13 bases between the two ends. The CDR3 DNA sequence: TGTGCCAGCAGGCGAAATTTGGGTGATACGCAGTATTTT. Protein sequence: CASRRNLGDTQYF.

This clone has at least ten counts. In DNA, the CDR3 is TGTGCCAGTAGTATAGGTTTAGGACGGGAGTGTGAGCAGTTCTTC. Translating gives CASSIGLGRECEQFF. The rearrangement links TRBV19 to TRBJ2-1, with D possibly TRBD2 on 6 matching bases. Trimming removed 1 base from V and 9 bases from J, with 16 bases in between. Looked up from germline, CDR1 is LNHDA and CDR2 is SQIVND (reference sequence). This CDR3 region has 15 residues.

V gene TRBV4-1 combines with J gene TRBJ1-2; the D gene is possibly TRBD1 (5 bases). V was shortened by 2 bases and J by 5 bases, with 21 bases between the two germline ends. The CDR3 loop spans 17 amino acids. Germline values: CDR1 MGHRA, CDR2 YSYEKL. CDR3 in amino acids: CASSQSYPLRGGYGYTF. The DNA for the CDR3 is TGCGCCAGCAGCCAAAGTTACCCGCTAAGGGGCGGGTATGGCTACACCTTC.

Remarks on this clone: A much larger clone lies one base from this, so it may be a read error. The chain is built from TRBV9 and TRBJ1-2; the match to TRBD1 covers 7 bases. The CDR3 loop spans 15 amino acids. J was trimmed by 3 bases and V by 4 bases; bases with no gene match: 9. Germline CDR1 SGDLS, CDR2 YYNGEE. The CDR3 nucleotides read TGTGCCAGCAGCACCCGACAGGGTGGAGACTATGGCTACACCTTC. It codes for CASSTRQGGDYGYTF. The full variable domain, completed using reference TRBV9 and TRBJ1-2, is DSGVTQTPKHLITATGQRVTLRCSPRSGDLSVYWYQQSLDQGLQFLIQYYNGEERAKGNILERFSAQQFPDLHSELNLSSLELGDSALYFCASSTRQGGDYGYTFGSGTRLTVV.

The CDR3 spells CASSFISGGPGANVLTF. The CDR3 DNA is TGTGCCAGCAGCTTCATTTCAGGGGGCCCTGGGGCCAACGTCCTGACTTTC. The V and J genes are TRBV7-3 and TRBJ2-6; 8 bases align to TRBD1. Germline loops: CDR1 SGHTA, CDR2 FQGTGA. With V trimmed by 3 bases and J by 2 bases, 6 bases remained unmatched. The CDR3 totals 17 residues. Full variable domain (remainder filled in from reference TRBV7-3 and TRBJ2-6): GAGVSQTPSNKVTEKGKYVELRCDPISGHTALYWYRQSLGQGPEFLIYFQGTGAADDSGLPNDRFFAVRPEGSVSTLKIQRTERGDSAVYLCASSFISGGPGANVLTFGAGSRLTVL.

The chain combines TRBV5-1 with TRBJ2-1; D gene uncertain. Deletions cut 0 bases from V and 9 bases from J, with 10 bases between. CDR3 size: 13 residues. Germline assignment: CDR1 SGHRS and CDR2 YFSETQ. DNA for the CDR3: TGCGCCAGCAGCTTGGAACAAATCAGTGAGCAGTTCTTC. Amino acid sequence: CASSLEQISEQFF.

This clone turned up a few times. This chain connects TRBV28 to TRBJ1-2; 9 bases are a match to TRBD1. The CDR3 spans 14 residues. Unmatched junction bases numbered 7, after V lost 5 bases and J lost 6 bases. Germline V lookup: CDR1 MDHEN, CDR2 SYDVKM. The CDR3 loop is CASSPGQGSDGYTF. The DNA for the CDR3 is TGTGCCAGCAGTCCGGGACAGGGCTCGGATGGCTACACCTTC.

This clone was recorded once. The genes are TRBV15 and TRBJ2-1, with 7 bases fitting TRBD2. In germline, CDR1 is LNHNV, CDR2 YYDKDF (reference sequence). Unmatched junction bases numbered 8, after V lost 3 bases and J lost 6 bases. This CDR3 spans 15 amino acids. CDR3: CATSSLGGSGNEQFF. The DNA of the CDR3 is TGTGCCACCAGCAGTCTCGGGGGGTCCGGCAATGAGCAGTTCTTC.

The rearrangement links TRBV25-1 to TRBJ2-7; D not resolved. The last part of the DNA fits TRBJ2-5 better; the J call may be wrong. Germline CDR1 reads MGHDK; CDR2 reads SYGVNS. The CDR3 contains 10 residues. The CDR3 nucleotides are TGTGCCAGTTCGGAGGAGACCCAGTACTTC. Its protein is CASSEETQYF.

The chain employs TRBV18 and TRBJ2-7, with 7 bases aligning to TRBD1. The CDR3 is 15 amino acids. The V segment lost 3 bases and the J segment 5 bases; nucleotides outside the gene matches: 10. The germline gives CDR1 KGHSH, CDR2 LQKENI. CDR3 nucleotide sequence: TGTGCCAGCTCACCCTCTACCGGACAGGTGAACGAGCAGTACTTC. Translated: CASSPSTGQVNEQYF.

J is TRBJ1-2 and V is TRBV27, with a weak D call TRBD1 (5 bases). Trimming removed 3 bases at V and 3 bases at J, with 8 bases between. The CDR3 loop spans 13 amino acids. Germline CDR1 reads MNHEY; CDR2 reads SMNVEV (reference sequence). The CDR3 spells CASSFRVDYGYTF. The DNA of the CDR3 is TGTGCCAGCAGTTTCAGGGTAGACTATGGCTACACCTTC.

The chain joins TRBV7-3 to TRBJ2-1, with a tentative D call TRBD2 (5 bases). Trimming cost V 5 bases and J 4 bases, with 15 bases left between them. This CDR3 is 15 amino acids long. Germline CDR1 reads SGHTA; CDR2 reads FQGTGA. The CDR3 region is CASSANAGPYNEQFF. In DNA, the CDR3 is TGTGCCAGCAGCGCGAACGCGGGCCCGTACAATGAGCAGTTCTTC.

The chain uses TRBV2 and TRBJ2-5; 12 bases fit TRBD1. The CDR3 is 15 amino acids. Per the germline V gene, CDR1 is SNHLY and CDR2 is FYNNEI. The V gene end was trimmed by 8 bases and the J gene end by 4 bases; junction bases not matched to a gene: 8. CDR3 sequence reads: CASLRDRGRGETQYF. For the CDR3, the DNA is TGTGCCAGCCTAAGGGACAGGGGGCGCGGAGAGACCCAGTACTTC.